This TCR beta chain was recorded in a study of cytomegalovirus exposure and HLA in healthy donors. Points on this clone: Its target is unknown.

V lost 4 bases and J lost 4; bases outside the gene matches: 5. Germline CDR1 SGHDT, CDR2 YYEEEE. The CDR3 is 15 residues long. The PCR contained 60 Vbeta and 13 Jbeta primers. Authors' data handling: Later reanalysis found about 78 million unique TCR beta chains, roughly 10 million of them shared. The repertoire was sequenced with immunoSEQ multiplex PCR; TCRdb's copy has only in-frame clones and lacks some. The V and J calls and the clone size are those of that table, but D and trimming were determined from the DNA. The sample shows 110,000 or so clones, over 75% of them seen only once. Study findings and constraints: TCR beta V segments were, for the most part, productive about 87% or about 30% of the time in an earlier analysis.

The rearrangement uses TRBV5-6 and TRBJ2-1, with 10 nucleotides matching TRBD1. This clonotype originated in a woman younger than 45 in good health and CMV-seropositive. The specimen was PBMCs. CDR3 amino acids: CASSLGQGFYNEQFF. CDR3 DNA sequence: TGTGCCAGCAGCCTGGGACAGGGGTTTTACAATGAGCAGTTCTTC.